The 15 T cell receptor beta chains below all came from one sample that was sequenced in a study of Ad26.COV2.S vaccination and SARS-CoV-2 variants (dated by TCRdb to about 2021). The method was the immunoSEQ multiplex PCR assay. Held by TCRdb, this immuneACCESS table contains in-frame sequences only and omits some clones. Under half of the omission traces to an unresolved V gene where checked; the cause of the rest is unknown. The sample table holds about 680,000 clones, of which roughly nine tenths were seen once. The biggest ten clones account for about 1.5% of the sample. The treatment or condition label corresponds to: 19 received Ad26.COV2.S at low or high dose, single or two shots; 5 received placebo; per-sample allocation not given. Repertoires of vaccine and placebo recipients were sequenced from samples taken on day 63 after the first injection. The source was peripheral blood, collected in a trial of Ad26.COV2.S vaccine versus placebo. These receptors came from a person aged 18-60 years who received the Ad26.COV2.S COVID-19 vaccine or a placebo.

The V call is TRBV15, the J call TRBJ1-5, with D perhaps matching TRBD1 (5 bases). The germline V gene has CDR1 LNHNV and CDR2 YYDKDF (reference sequence). This CDR3 has 16 residues. V was shortened by 0 bases and J by 4 bases, with 13 bases between the two germline ends. In DNA, the CDR3 is TGTGCCACCAGCAGAGATCCAGGTGAGGGGAATCAGCCCCAGCATTTT. Its protein is CATSRDPGEGNQPQHF.

The sample holds a few counts of this clone. The same CDR3 can be traced to other DNA sequences in this sample. V gene TRBV27 combines with J gene TRBJ1-1; D remains unclear. The CDR3 totals 11 residues. Germline V gene lookup returns CDR1 MNHEY and CDR2 SMNVEV (reference sequence). V lost 2 bases to trimming and J lost 5 bases, with 3 bases between them. CDR3 loop: CASSLGTEAFF. DNA for the CDR3: TGTGCCAGCAGTTTAGGAACTGAAGCTTTCTTT.

J is TRBJ2-3 and V is TRBV18; 9 bases map to TRBD1. V gave up 4 bases and J gave up 4 bases; unmatched junction bases: 9. The CDR3 sequence is 16 residues long. The germline CDR1 and CDR2 sequences are KGHSH and LQKENI. The DNA for the CDR3 is TGTGCCAGCTCACTCTCGCCGACAGGGGGAGCAGATACGCAGTATTTT. This codes for CASSLSPTGGADTQYF.

V usage is TRBV5-1 and J usage is TRBJ1-3; D unresolved. This CDR3 has 15 residues. V gave up 4 bases and J gave up 0 bases, with 11 bases separating them. CDR1 is SGHRS, CDR2 YFSETQ, per germline. The CDR3 protein is CASSKDGNSGNTIYF. The CDR3 bases are TGCGCCAGCAGCAAAGACGGAAACTCTGGAAACACCATATATTTT.

The genes are TRBV21-1 and TRBJ2-4; the listed D gene, TRBD2, was not tested against the DNA. TRBV21-1 constitutes a pseudogene. The CDR3 is 14 residues long. CDR3 bases: TGTGCCAGCAGCAAAAAAGAACTAGCATACATTCAGTACTTC. It is translated as CASSKKELAYIQYF.

The V and J genes are TRBV12-3 or TRBV12-4 and TRBJ2-5; D gene uncertain. Trimming shortened V by 2 bases and J by 2 bases, and 6 bases separated the two germline ends. The CDR3 extends over 13 amino acids. The CDR3 is CASSLWEQETQYF. CDR3 DNA sequence: TGTGCCAGCAGTTTATGGGAACAAGAGACCCAGTACTTC.

This chain links TRBV14 with TRBJ2-2; D is possibly TRBD1 (5 bases). This CDR3 has 15 residues. Germline-derived CDR1 and CDR2 are SGHDN and FVKESK. Trimming pared 4 bases from V and 4 bases from J, leaving 13 bases between. The CDR3 spells CASSPLTDLTGELFF. DNA for the CDR3: TGTGCCAGCAGCCCCCTGACAGATCTCACCGGGGAGCTGTTTTTT.

This clone is a singleton in its sample. The rearrangement links TRBV2 to TRBJ2-3; D remains unclear. CDR1 SNHLY and CDR2 FYNNEI come from the germline V gene. This CDR3 comprises 13 residues. The germline V and J ends were trimmed by 8 bases and 2 bases, with 11 bases remaining between them. The CDR3: CASVVQTTDTQYF. In DNA, the CDR3 is TGTGCCAGCGTGGTCCAAACCACAGATACGCAGTATTTT. Together with reference TRBV2 and TRBJ2-3, the CDR3 gives the full variable domain: EPEVTQTPSHQVTQMGQEVILRCVPISNHLYFYWYRQILGQKVEFLVSFYNNEISEKSEIFDDQFSVERPDGSNFTLKIRSTKLEDSAMYFCASVVQTTDTQYFGPGTRLTVL.

V and J are TRBV9 and TRBJ2-1, with D uncertain. Trimming removed 0 bases from V and 0 bases from J, with 10 bases in between. CDR1 is SGDLS, CDR2 YYNGEE, per germline. There are 16 residues in the CDR3. CDR3 coding DNA: TGTGCCAGCAGCGTAGCCCCAAGTAGCTCCTACAATGAGCAGTTCTTC. Encoded protein: CASSVAPSSSYNEQFF.

This rearrangement joins TRBV24-1 to TRBJ2-7; 9 bases fit TRBD1. The germline CDR1 and CDR2 sequences are KGHDR and SFDVKD. The junction had 8 bases not matched to a gene; V was cut back by 4 bases and J by 2 bases. The CDR3 is 16 residues long. The CDR3 protein is CATSDLPGQGPYEQYF. In nucleotides, the CDR3 is TGTGCCACCAGTGACTTACCGGGACAGGGACCCTACGAGCAGTACTTC.

The chain links TRBV6-2 or TRBV6-3 to TRBJ1-5; 11 bases fit TRBD1. This CDR3 spans 15 amino acids. Trimming took 5 bases from V and 6 from J; bases not matched to a gene: 6. Looked up from germline, CDR1 is MNHEY and CDR2 is SVGEGT. CDR3: CASSGTGGTRQPQHF. CDR3 DNA: TGTGCCAGCAGTGGGACAGGGGGGACTCGTCAGCCCCAGCATTTT.

The rearrangement uses TRBV11-2 and TRBJ2-1; 8 nucleotides match TRBD2. Germline values: CDR1 SGHAT, CDR2 FQNNGV. The CDR3 runs 15 residues. The junction had 6 bases not matched to a gene; V was cut back by 1 base and J by 7 bases. The CDR3 DNA is TGTGCCAGCAGCTTAGGGGGACTAGAGAATAATGAGCAGTTCTTC. This translates into CASSLGGLENNEQFF.

The chain uses TRBV14 and TRBJ1-2; weak D call: TRBD1 (6 bases). CDR3 length: 14 amino acids. The V gene's germline CDR1 is SGHDN and CDR2 FVKESK. V lost 4 bases, J lost 8 bases, and 17 bases lay in between. The CDR3 nucleotides are TGTGCCAGCAGCCTGGGGGCGTTCGGAATAGGCTACACCTTC. Amino acids: CASSLGAFGIGYTF.

The chain employs TRBV14 and TRBJ1-4, with D possibly matching TRBD1 (5 bases). Germline CDR1 reads SGHDN; CDR2 reads FVKESK. The CDR3 spans 15 residues. V was shortened by 0 bases and J by 5 bases, with 10 bases between the two germline ends. The CDR3 DNA follows: TGTGCCAGCAGCCAAGATTTGAGGGACAATGAAAAACTGTTTTTT. Its protein product is CASSQDLRDNEKLFF.

V usage is TRBV7-9 and J usage is TRBJ2-7; the match to TRBD1 covers 10 bases. The CDR3 consists of 17 residues. With V trimmed by 3 bases and J by 4 bases, 12 bases remained unmatched. The V gene's germline CDR1 is SEHNR and CDR2 FQNEAQ (reference sequence). The CDR3 is CASSLQTGGQVGYEQYF. The DNA of the CDR3 is TGTGCCAGCAGCTTGCAGACAGGGGGCCAGGTAGGGTACGAGCAGTACTTC.